This TCR beta chain was observed in a study of blood T cell repertoires in COVID-19 (dated by TCRdb to 2018 to 2021). Notes on the research overall: Samples covering the acute and convalescent phases of COVID-19 were provided by collaborators in the United States, Italy and Spain. The material from the prospective study consisted of cDNA or gDNA derived from T cells, B-cell-depleted T cells, or PBMCs. Deeply sampled blood TCRbeta repertoires from subjects exposed to, actively infected with, or recovered from COVID-19 were included in the dataset. The repertoires were made available in a free public database intended to serve as a resource for research on the immune response to SARS-CoV-2. Samples came from the ongoing ImmuneRACE study (first 160 participants) plus 1,254 subjects from 6 global collaborators. Nearly every sample came with metadata listing a de-identified subject ID, COVID-19 status, age in years and sex. Where available, HLA class I and class II types were taken from metadata supplied by the sample provider and were not determined by assay-based typing.

TCRbeta CDR3 regions were amplified from genomic DNA by means of the immunoSEQ Assay, a bias-controlled multiplex PCR. Per the authors' processing: The number of nucleated cells in each sample was estimated by amplification of reference gene primers within the assay. To quantify the absolute abundance of each unique TCRbeta CDR3 rearrangement, sequence reads were collapsed and filtered. For each sample, productive Simpson clonality was calculated by taking the square root of Simpson's diversity index across productive rearrangements. TCRdb retrieved this table from immuneACCESS and kept in-frame rearrangements only. Not all clones are present; in checked studies, unresolved V genes account for under half, and no reason is known for the remainder. V and J calls and clone size are copied from that table; D and trimming were computed from the DNA. Within this sample are 140,000 or so clones, with approximately 80% of them counted one time only. The ten largest clones take up about 9.2% of the sample.

In the prospective study, participants were roughly 18 to 95 years old, resided in fewer than 25 geographic areas of the United States, and were enrolled through a virtual design. In the prospective study, cohorts were assigned on the basis of participant-reported clinical history obtained from a screening survey and a study questionnaire. ImmuneRACE Cohort 3 recovered participants were defined by two consecutive negative NP/OP PCR tests, healthcare professional clearance, or symptom resolution. Each participant in the prospective study had whole blood, serum and a nasopharyngeal or oropharyngeal swab collected by mobile phlebotomists. Over a roughly 2-month period, participants in the prospective study had the option of providing additional blood draws and questionnaires. Before DNA extraction, blood samples from the prospective study were shipped at room temperature or frozen. As for this clone: The clone's antigen remains unknown. The sample holds no much larger clone one base away, and base qualities are not on file.

Results and caveats for the whole study, not just this receptor: How much clinical and demographic metadata was included differed by source and by participant, and the metadata was provided uncurated.

Its CDR3 holds 14 amino acids, cysteine through phenylalanine. The sequence is cut down to CDR3 DNA, 42 bases in frame from base 1. The germline V gene (reference sequence) sets CDR1 to SEHNR and CDR2 to FQNEAQ. Compared with germline, V lacks 7 bases and J lacks 5 bases; bases without a gene match: 5. Material: PBMCs or T cells enriched from blood (not recorded which). This TCR came from a man aged 50 to 60 who had recovered from COVID-19. This chain is built from TRBV7-9 and TRBJ1-2, and TRBD1 matches 12 of the central bases. The CDR3 region reads CASTGTGGAYGYTF. The DNA is TGTGCCAGCACCGGGACAGGGGGCGCTTATGGCTACACCTTC.